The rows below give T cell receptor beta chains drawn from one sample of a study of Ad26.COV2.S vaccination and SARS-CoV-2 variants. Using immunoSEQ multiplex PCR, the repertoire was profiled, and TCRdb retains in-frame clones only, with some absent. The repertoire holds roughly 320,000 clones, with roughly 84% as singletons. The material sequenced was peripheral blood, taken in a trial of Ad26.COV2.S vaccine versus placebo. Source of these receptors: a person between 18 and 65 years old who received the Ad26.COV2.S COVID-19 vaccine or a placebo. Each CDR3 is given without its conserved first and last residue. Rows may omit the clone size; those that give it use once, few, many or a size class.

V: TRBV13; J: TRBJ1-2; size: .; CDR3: ASSSRDRVDYGYT
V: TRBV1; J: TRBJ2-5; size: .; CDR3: TSSQKASGGHQETQY
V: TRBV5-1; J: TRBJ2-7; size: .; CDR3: ASSGTYPYEQY
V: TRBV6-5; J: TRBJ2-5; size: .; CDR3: ASSYSTNAGTQY
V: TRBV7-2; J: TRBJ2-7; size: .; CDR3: ASSPRRYEQY
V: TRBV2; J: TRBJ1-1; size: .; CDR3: ARISPTDTEAF
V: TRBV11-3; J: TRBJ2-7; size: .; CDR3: ASSPANGYEQY
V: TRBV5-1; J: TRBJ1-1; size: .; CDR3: ASSFLDRNTEAF
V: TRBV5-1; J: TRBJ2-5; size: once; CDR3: ASSLNLGLGETQY
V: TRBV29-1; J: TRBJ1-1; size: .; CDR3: SVEAWGGQSTEAF
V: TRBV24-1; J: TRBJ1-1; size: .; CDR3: ATSDLQGTLAEAF
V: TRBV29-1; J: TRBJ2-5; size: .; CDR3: SVVAGGGQETQY
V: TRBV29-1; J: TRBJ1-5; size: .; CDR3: SVEGTGPNQPQH
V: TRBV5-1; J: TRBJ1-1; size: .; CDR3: ASSSGTVLNTEAF
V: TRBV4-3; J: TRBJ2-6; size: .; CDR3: ASSQALWGQGGVLT
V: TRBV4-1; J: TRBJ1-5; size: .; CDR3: ASSPQSGQPQH
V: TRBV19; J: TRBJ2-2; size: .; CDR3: ASNYRAGELF
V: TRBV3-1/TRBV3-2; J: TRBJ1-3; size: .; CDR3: ASSFRASGNTIY